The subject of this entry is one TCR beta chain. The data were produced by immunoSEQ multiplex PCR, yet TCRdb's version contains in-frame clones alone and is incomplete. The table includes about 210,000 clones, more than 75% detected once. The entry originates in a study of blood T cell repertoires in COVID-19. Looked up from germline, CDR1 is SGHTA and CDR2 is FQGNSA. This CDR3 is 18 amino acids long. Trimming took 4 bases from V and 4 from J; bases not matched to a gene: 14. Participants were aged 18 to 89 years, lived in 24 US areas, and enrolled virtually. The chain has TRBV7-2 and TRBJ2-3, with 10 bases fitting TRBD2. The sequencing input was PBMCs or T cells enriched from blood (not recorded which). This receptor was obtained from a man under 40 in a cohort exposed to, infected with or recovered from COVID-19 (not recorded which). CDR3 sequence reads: CASSSFRTSGTRADTQYF. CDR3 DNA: TGTGCCAGCAGCTCCTTCCGGACTAGCGGAACCCGGGCAGATACGCAGTATTTT.